The 7 T cell receptor beta chains listed next were all sequenced from one sample in a study of blood T cell repertoires in COVID-19 (dated by TCRdb to about 2020). The library was built by means of the immunoSEQ multiplex PCR assay. The source is immuneACCESS, and TCRdb retained only in-frame sequences with V and J called. Part of the clones is not carried over; for the studies checked, unresolved V genes explain less than half of this, and the remainder is unexplained. Recorded for this sample are approximately 290,000 clones; nearly 90% of them occurred a single time. Of the sample, 3.5% to 4.5% is held by the ten largest clones. Sequenced: PBMCs or T cells enriched from blood (not recorded which). The source of these receptors is a woman in her late teens or twenties with acute COVID-19.

V gene TRBV19 combines with J gene TRBJ2-1; TRBD2 agrees at 7 bases. Germline CDR1 and CDR2: LNHDA and SQIVND (reference sequence). The V gene end was trimmed by 1 base and the J gene end by 4 bases; junction bases not matched to a gene: 4. CDR3 length equals 15 residues. CDR3 sequence reads: CASSIAREVYNEQFF. The CDR3 DNA reads TGTGCCAGTAGTATAGCACGGGAGGTATACAATGAGCAGTTCTTC.

This sequence joins TRBV2 and TRBJ1-2; 9 bases are a match to TRBD1. Per germline, CDR1 SNHLY and CDR2 FYNNEI. The CDR3 is made up of 14 amino acids. The ends lost 2 bases at V and 4 bases at J; junction bases unmatched: 2. CDR3 bases: TGTGCCAGCAGTGAACTGGGACAGGGCTATGGCTACACCTTC. This codes for CASSELGQGYGYTF. The full variable domain, with the rest looked up from reference TRBV2 and TRBJ1-2, is EPEVTQTPSHQVTQMGQEVILRCVPISNHLYFYWYRQILGQKVEFLVSFYNNEISEKSEIFDDQFSVERPDGSNFTLKIRSTKLEDSAMYFCASSELGQGYGYTFGSGTRLTVV.

This chain connects TRBV7-2 to TRBJ2-7, with D maybe TRBD1 (6 bases). Trimming cost V 3 bases and J 4 bases, with 10 bases left between them. This CDR3 contains 13 residues. Germline V gives CDR1 SGHTA, CDR2 FQGNSA. CDR3 DNA: TGTGCCAGCAGCTTCGGCGGACAGTACGAGCAGTACTTC. It is translated as CASSFGGQYEQYF.

The chain couples TRBV28 to TRBJ2-7, with TRBD1 as a possible D gene (6 bases). V lost 0 bases and J lost 3, with 9 bases in between. Germline V CDR1 and CDR2: MDHEN, SYDVKM. CDR3 length: 14 residues. The chain's CDR3 is CASSLWDRFYEQYF. In DNA form, the CDR3 reads TGTGCCAGCAGTTTATGGGACAGATTCTACGAGCAGTACTTC.

This clone was observed once. V is TRBV11-2 and J is TRBJ2-6; D gene uncertain. CDR1 and CDR2 (germline): SGHAT, FQNNGV. Trimming removed 8 bases at V and 4 bases at J, with 9 bases between. CDR3 length equals 13 residues. The CDR3 spells CASRVSGANVLTF. The CDR3 DNA is TGTGCCAGCCGGGTCTCAGGGGCCAACGTCCTGACTTTC.

This clone was observed once. The V and J genes are TRBV30 and TRBJ1-2, with a tentative D call TRBD1 (5 bases). The CDR3 runs 13 residues. Trimming left V 0 bases short and J 3 bases short, with 8 bases between. In germline, CDR1 is GTSNPN, CDR2 SVGIG (reference sequence). CDR3 DNA sequence: TGTGCCTGGAGTGTAGGAGGGGACTATGGCTACACCTTC. This codes for CAWSVGGDYGYTF.

V is TRBV18 and J is TRBJ2-5; 8 bases are a match to TRBD2. The germline V gene has CDR1 KGHSH and CDR2 LQKENI. This CDR3 contains 14 residues. Trimming removed 3 bases from V and 5 bases from J; junction bases left unmatched: 5. The CDR3 DNA sequence: TGTGCCAGCTCACCGGGGCGGGAGGAGGAGACCCAGTACTTC. This encodes CASSPGREEETQYF.